This TCR beta chain stems from a study of T cell repertoires in cytomegalovirus infection. About the research overall: CMV infection and matching HLA type were both indicated by public TCR beta signatures. Study-level findings and limits: Frequencies of public TCR beta families were cumulated, and this identified carriers of CMV plus the relevant HLA. What dominated the ex vivo response were HLA-C-restricted CMV-specific TCR beta clonotypes.

There are a few counts of this clonotype. Antigen unknown. MiXCR was run by TCRdb on the reads, yielding one entry per CDR3 protein. The table records roughly 150,000 distinct CDR3 sequences, less than 25% of them present only once. Germline V gene lookup returns CDR1 LNHNV and CDR2 YYDKDF (reference sequence). There are 13 residues in the CDR3. Trimming removed 1 base at V and 3 bases at J, with 6 bases between. This TCR was recovered from a human donor in good health (CMV status not recorded). Some clones in this sample may be carry-over from other donors' samples. The V gene is TRBV15, the J gene TRBJ2-5; tentative D call: TRBD1 (5 bases). What was sequenced was PBMCs. Written as DNA, the CDR3 is TGTGCCACCAGCAGAGGCAGGGAAGAGACCCAGTACTTC. This translates into CATSRGREETQYF. Full variable domain (missing parts from reference TRBV15 and TRBJ2-5): DAMVIQNPRYQVTQFGKPVTLSCSQTLNHNVMYWYQQKSSQAPKLLFHYYDKDFNNEADTPDNFQSRRPNTSFCFLDIRSPGLGDTAMYLCATSRGREETQYFGPGTRLLVL.